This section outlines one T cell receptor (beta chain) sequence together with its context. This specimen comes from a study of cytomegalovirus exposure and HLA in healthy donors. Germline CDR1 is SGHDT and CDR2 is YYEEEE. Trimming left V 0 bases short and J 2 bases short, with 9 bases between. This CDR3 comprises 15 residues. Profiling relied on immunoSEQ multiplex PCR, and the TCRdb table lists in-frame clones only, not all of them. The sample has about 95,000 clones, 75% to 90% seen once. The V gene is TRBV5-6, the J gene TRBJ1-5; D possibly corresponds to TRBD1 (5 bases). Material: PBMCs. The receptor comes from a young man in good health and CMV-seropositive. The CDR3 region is CASSLGRAGNQPQHF. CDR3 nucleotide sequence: TGTGCCAGCAGCTTGGGCAGGGCGGGCAATCAGCCCCAGCATTTT.